This T cell receptor beta chain was found in a study of human T cells and chemical hapten exposure. Study details: Mainly, slight library volume differences in the pool made TCR yields vary.

The CDR3 loop spans 16 amino acids. The V gene end was trimmed by 6 bases and the J gene end by 8 bases; junction bases not matched to a gene: 16. Germline V CDR1 and CDR2: LGHNT, FRNRAP. This clonotype was detected only a few times. Time point given: pre-sensitization, week 0. Treatment: therapeutic diphenylcyclopropenone sensitization with weekly scalp DPC. Unseparated into fractions, whole blood served as the source from which total RNA was extracted. Using its own MiXCR run on the RACE reads, TCRdb lists one record per CDR3 protein. The table lists about 380,000 distinct CDR3 sequences, approximately 5.1% of them singletons, with around 2.6% in the top ten.

This TCR was sampled from a woman between 50 and 59 years old with alopecia areata. Some clones in this sample may be carry-over from other donors' samples. The chain carries TRBV12-5 and TRBJ1-2; TRBD1 matches at 9 bases. The source material was whole blood, sampled in connection with sensitization to the hapten diphenylcyclopropenone (DPC). CDR3 sequence (DNA): TGTGCTAGTGGGCCCGGGGGACAGGGTCTTTCAGGGGGCTACACCTTC. It encodes CASGPGGQGLSGGYTF.